A single sample gave rise to the 16 T cell receptor beta chains below, sequenced in a study of beta chain features in type 1 diabetes (dated by TCRdb to the late 2010s). Library construction relied on the immunoSEQ multiplex PCR assay. The entire amount of isolated RNA was reverse transcribed using the High Capacity cDNA Reverse Transcription Kit, so the sequenced TCRB transcripts were expressed ones. Held by TCRdb, this immuneACCESS table contains in-frame sequences only and omits some clones. Under half of the omission traces to an unresolved V gene where checked; the cause of the rest is unknown. The sample data list around 12,000 clones, and about half of these were observed just once. The ten largest clones take up about 0.93% of the sample. Specimen: stem cell memory CD4+ T cells from blood. The cell subset or site tag for this specimen amounts to: stem cell-like memory CD4+ T cells. These receptors all stem from a man aged 18 to 29 in good health.

This chain links TRBV11-2 with TRBJ2-3; the D gene is possibly TRBD1 (5 bases). The CDR3 sequence is 12 residues long. In germline, CDR1 is SGHAT, CDR2 FQNNGV. Trimming took off 2 bases at V and 5 bases at J, with 5 bases between the two ends. The CDR3 region has the DNA TGTGCCAGCAGCTTACAGGGAGATACGCAGTATTTT. Translating gives CASSLQGDTQYF.

The J gene is TRBJ1-3, the V gene TRBV5-1; TRBD1 aligns across 7 bases. Germline CDR1 and CDR2: SGHRS and YFSETQ. After removal of 0 bases from V and 0 bases from J, the junction contained 6 bases not matched to a gene. CDR3 length: 17 amino acids. CDR3 bases: TGCGCCAGCAGCTTGGGGACAGGACCTAACTCTGGAAACACCATATATTTT. The encoded protein is CASSLGTGPNSGNTIYF.

The table lists this clone with a count of one. The chain employs TRBV5-4 and TRBJ2-3; 7 positions agree with TRBD1. V was pared by 2 bases and J by 5 bases, with 11 bases of the junction left unmatched. This CDR3 is built from 16 residues. Germline loops: CDR1 SGHNT, CDR2 YYREEE (reference sequence). The CDR3 region has the DNA TGTGCCAGCAGCTTTCCGCACAGGGGAACGGGAGATACGCAGTATTTT. The encoded protein is CASSFPHRGTGDTQYF.

This sequence joins TRBV5-1 and TRBJ2-5; TRBD2 aligns across 9 bases. In germline, CDR1 is SGHRS, CDR2 YFSETQ. This CDR3 has 18 residues. V shed 4 bases and J 1 base; nucleotides not matched to a gene: 14. The CDR3 nucleotides are TGCGCCAGCAGCCTTTCCTCCGGGACTAGCTCTTCCCAAGAGACCCAGTACTTC. It encodes CASSLSSGTSSSQETQYF.

This clone has a single count. The chain's CDR3 is CASSLPSPADTQYF. In DNA, the CDR3 is TGCGCCAGCAGCTTGCCGTCCCCCGCAGATACGCAGTATTTT. The V call is TRBV5-1, the J call TRBJ2-3; no definite D call. V was shortened by 1 base and J by 4 bases, with 10 bases between the two germline ends. Germline assignment: CDR1 SGHRS and CDR2 YFSETQ. This CDR3 comprises 14 residues. Together with reference TRBV5-1 and TRBJ2-3, the CDR3 gives the full variable domain: KAGVTQTPRYLIKTRGQQVTLSCSPISGHRSVSWYQQTPGQGLQFLFEYFSETQRNKGNFPGRFSGRQFSNSRSEMNVSTLELGDSALYLCASSLPSPADTQYFGPGTRLTVL.

This clone appeared a single time. The chain combines TRBV4-2 with TRBJ2-7; the D gene is possibly TRBD2 (7 bases). The germline V gene encodes CDR1 LGHNA and CDR2 YNFKEQ. The CDR3 consists of 14 residues. The V end lost 8 bases, the J end lost 5 bases, and 19 bases lay between the germline ends. CDR3 bases: TGTGCCAGCGGAGCCGGGGGGCGACTAAACGAGCAGTACTTC. Its translation: CASGAGGRLNEQYF.

The CDR3 coding sequence is TGTGCCAGCAGTCCTTGGCGGCGGGACCCCAATGAGCAGTTCTTC. Amino acids: CASSPWRRDPNEQFF. The rearrangement uses TRBV2 and TRBJ2-1; D is possibly TRBD2 (6 bases). The V and J ends lost 5 bases and 6 bases respectively, with 17 bases between them. Per germline, CDR1 SNHLY and CDR2 FYNNEI. This CDR3 is built from 15 residues.

V usage is TRBV6-1 and J usage is TRBJ2-5, with D maybe TRBD1 (6 bases). The CDR3 is 13 residues long. Trimming removed 6 bases from V and 5 bases from J, with 13 bases in between. The germline V gene encodes CDR1 MNHNS and CDR2 SASEGT. The CDR3, as DNA: TGTGCCAGCAGCTGGACAGAAGGGGAGACCCAGTACTTC. It encodes CASSWTEGETQYF.

CDR3 coding DNA: TGTGCCAGCAGCTTAGTCGGACAGGGGAACACTGAAGCTTTCTTT. It translates to CASSLVGQGNTEAFF. The chain has TRBV7-6 and TRBJ1-1; 8 positions match TRBD1. The CDR3 spans 15 residues. Germline CDR1 is SGHVS and CDR2 is FNYEAQ. The V segment lost 1 base and the J segment 1 base; nucleotides outside the gene matches: 2.

This clone has only a few counts. The DNA of the CDR3 is TGCGCCAGCAGCGCGACCGGGCGGGGGGGGAACAATGAGCAGTTCTTC. Its translation: CASSATGRGGNNEQFF. The chain carries TRBV5-1 and TRBJ2-1, with 9 positions matching TRBD2. Losses at the gene ends were 4 bases for V and 5 bases for J; bases not matched to a gene: 10. The germline V gene has CDR1 SGHRS and CDR2 YFSETQ. The CDR3 is 16 residues long.

The J gene is TRBJ1-6, the V gene TRBV30, with TRBD1 matching 7 bases. V trimming: 5 bases; J trimming: 13 bases; junction bases outside the gene matches: 11. The length of the CDR3 is 13 residues. Germline CDR1 GTSNPN, CDR2 SVGIG (reference sequence). Here the CDR3 reads CAWSGQPGWPLHF. Here the CDR3 DNA reads TGTGCCTGGTCGGGACAGCCGGGATGGCCCCTCCACTTT.

The gene calls are TRBV6-6 and TRBJ1-5; D gene unclear. The germline V gene encodes CDR1 MNHNY and CDR2 SVGAGI (reference sequence). CDR3 size: 15 residues. The ends were cut back, 3 bases at V and 2 bases at J, with 11 bases in the middle. The CDR3 DNA is TGTGCCAGCAGTTATAGGTTCGGGGGCAATCAGCCCCAGCATTTT. Protein sequence: CASSYRFGGNQPQHF.

The rearrangement joins TRBV21-1 to TRBJ2-6; TRBD1, as called in the table, went unchecked against the DNA. TRBV21-1 is shown as a pseudogene. This CDR3 spans 17 amino acids. The CDR3 loop reads CASSTGQGLTGANVLTF. CDR3 nucleotide sequence: TGTGCCAGCAGCACGGGACAGGGATTAACTGGGGCCAACGTCCTGACTTTC.

This clone was found a few times. V and J are TRBV19 and TRBJ2-7; 7 bases agree with TRBD1. V lost 5 bases and J lost 2; bases outside the gene matches: 6. Germline assignment: CDR1 LNHDA and CDR2 SQIVND (reference sequence). The CDR3 runs to 14 residues. Here the CDR3 DNA reads TGTGCCAGTAGTCTACAGGGACAGCCCTACGAGCAGTACTTC. Amino acids: CASSLQGQPYEQYF.

This clone was recorded only once. The chain carries TRBV4-2 and TRBJ1-3; 8 nucleotides align to TRBD1. After removal of 0 bases from V and 2 bases from J, the junction contained 3 bases not matched to a gene. Germline V CDR1 and CDR2: LGHNA, YNFKEQ. The CDR3 is 16 residues long. CDR3 DNA sequence: TGTGCCAGCAGCCAAGAATTGACAGGGGCTGGAAACACCATATATTTT. Its translation is CASSQELTGAGNTIYF.

This clone was counted only a few times. The chain links TRBV5-4 to TRBJ2-6, with D tentatively TRBD2 (5 bases). CDR3 length: 16 amino acids. Trimming pared 3 bases from V and 0 bases from J, leaving 10 bases between. Looked up from germline, CDR1 is SGHNT and CDR2 is YYREEE (reference sequence). The CDR3: CASSYGRGSGANVLTF. The CDR3 DNA follows: TGTGCCAGCAGCTACGGACGGGGCTCTGGGGCCAACGTCCTGACTTTC.